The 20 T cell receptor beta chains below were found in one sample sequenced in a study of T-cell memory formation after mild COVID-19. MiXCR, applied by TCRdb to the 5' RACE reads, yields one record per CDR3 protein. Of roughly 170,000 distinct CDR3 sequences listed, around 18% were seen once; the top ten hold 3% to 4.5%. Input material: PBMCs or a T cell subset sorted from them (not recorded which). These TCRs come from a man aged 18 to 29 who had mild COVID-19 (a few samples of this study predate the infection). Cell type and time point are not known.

CDR3 bases: TGTGCCAGCAGTTTACAGGGGAAATACGAGCAGTACTTC. It is translated as CASSLQGKYEQYF. This rearrangement joins TRBV12-3 or TRBV12-4 to TRBJ2-7, with D perhaps TRBD1 (6 bases). This CDR3 is 13 amino acids long. The ends were cut back, 2 bases at V and 4 bases at J, with 9 bases in the middle.

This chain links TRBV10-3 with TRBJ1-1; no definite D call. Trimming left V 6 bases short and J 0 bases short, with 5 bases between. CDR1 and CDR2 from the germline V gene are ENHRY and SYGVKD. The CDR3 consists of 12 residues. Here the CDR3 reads CAIRGLNTEAFF. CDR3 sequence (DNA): TGTGCCATCAGGGGCCTGAACACTGAAGCTTTCTTT.

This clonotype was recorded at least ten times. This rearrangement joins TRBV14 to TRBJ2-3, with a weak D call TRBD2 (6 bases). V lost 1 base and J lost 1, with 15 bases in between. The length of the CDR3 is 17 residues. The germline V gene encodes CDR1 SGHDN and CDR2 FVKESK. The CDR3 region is CASSQASRGWGTDTQYF. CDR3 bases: TGTGCCAGCAGCCAAGCGTCGCGGGGTTGGGGCACAGATACGCAGTATTTT. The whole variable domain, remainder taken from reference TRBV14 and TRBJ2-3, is EAGVTQFPSHSVIEKGQTVTLRCDPISGHDNLYWYRRVMGKEIKFLLHFVKESKQDESGMPNNRFLAERTGGTYSTLKVQPAELEDSGVYFCASSQASRGWGTDTQYFGPGTRLTVL.

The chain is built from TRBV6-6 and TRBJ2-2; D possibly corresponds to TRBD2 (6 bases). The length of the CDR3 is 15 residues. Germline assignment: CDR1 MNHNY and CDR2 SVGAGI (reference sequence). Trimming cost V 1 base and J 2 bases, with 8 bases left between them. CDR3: CASSYWTTNTGELFF. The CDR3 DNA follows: TGTGCCAGCAGTTACTGGACTACTAACACCGGGGAGCTGTTTTTT.

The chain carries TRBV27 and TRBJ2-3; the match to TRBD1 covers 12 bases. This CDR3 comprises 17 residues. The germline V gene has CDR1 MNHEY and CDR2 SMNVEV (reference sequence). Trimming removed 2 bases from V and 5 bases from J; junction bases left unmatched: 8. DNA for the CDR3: TGTGCCAGCAGTTTAACCCCGGGACAGGGGGCGCGAGATACGCAGTATTTT. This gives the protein CASSLTPGQGARDTQYF.

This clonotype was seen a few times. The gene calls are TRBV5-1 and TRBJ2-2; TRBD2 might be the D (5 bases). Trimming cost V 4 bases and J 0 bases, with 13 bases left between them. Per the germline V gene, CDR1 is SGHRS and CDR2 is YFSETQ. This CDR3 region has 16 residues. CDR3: CASSELGGSNTGELFF. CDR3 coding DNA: TGCGCCAGCAGCGAGCTAGGCGGGTCGAACACCGGGGAGCTGTTTTTT.

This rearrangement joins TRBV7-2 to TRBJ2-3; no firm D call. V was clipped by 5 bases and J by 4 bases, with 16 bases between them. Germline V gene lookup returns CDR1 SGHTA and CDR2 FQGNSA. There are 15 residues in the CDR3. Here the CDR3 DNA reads TGTGCCAGCAGCGTGGTGGGGTATAATGCAGATACGCAGTATTTT. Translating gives CASSVVGYNADTQYF. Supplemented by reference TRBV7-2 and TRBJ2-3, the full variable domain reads GAGVSQSPSNKVTEKGKDVELRCDPISGHTALYWYRQSLGQGLEFLIYFQGNSAPDKSGLPSDRFSAERTGGSVSTLTIQRTQQEDSAVYLCASSVVGYNADTQYFGPGTRLTVL.

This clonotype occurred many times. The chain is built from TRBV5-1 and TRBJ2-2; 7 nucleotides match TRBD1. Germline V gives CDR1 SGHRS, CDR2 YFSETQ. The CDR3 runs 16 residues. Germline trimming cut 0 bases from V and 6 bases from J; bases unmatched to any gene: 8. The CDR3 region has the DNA TGCGCCAGCAGCTTGGGACAGGGTCCCGGCGCCGGGGAGCTGTTTTTT. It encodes CASSLGQGPGAGELFF.

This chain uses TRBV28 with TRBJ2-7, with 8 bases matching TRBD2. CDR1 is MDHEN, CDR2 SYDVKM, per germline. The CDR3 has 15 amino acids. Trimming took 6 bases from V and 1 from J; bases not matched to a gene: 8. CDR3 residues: CASSLRLAGSYEQYV. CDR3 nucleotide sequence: TGTGCCAGCAGCCTGCGGCTAGCGGGTTCCTACGAGCAGTACGTC.

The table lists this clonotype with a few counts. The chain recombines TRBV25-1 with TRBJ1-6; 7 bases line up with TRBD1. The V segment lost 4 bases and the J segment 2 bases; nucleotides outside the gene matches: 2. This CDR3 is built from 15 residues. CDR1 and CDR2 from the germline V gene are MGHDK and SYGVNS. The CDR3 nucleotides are TGTGCCAGCAGTGGACAGGGCCCCTATAATTCACCCCTCCACTTT. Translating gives CASSGQGPYNSPLHF.

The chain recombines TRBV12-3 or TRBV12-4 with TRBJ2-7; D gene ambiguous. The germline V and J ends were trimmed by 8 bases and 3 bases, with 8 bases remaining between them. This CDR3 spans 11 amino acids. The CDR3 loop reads CASGKDYEQYF. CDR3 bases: TGTGCCAGCGGGAAAGACTACGAGCAGTACTTC.

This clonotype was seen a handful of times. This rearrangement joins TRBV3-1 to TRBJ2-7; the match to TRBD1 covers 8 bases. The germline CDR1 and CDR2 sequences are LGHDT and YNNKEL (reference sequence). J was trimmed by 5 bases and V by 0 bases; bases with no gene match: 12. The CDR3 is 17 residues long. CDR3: CASSQDGVVWTGNEQYF. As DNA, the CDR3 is TGTGCCAGCAGCCAAGATGGCGTGGTCTGGACAGGGAACGAGCAGTACTTC.

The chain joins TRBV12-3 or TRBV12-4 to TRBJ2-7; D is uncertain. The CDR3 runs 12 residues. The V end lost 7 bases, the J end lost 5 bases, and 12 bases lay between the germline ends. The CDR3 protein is CASTLLGHEQYF. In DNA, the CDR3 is TGTGCCAGCACCCTCCTTGGGCACGAGCAGTACTTC.

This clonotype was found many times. The chain's CDR3 is CASSRGEGYQPQHF. The DNA for the CDR3 is TGCGCCAGCAGCCGTGGCGAAGGTTATCAGCCCCAGCATTTT. This chain links TRBV4-1 with TRBJ1-5; D is ambiguous. This CDR3 spans 14 amino acids. Germline CDR1 reads MGHRA; CDR2 reads YSYEKL. V lost 4 bases to trimming and J lost 5 bases, with 12 bases between them.

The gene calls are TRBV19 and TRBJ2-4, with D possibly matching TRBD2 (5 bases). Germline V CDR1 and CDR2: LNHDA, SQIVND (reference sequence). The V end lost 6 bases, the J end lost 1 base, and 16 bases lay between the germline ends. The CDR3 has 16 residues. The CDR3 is CASSYPGSGAKNIQYF. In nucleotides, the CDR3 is TGTGCCAGTAGCTACCCTGGGTCGGGGGCCAAAAACATTCAGTACTTC.

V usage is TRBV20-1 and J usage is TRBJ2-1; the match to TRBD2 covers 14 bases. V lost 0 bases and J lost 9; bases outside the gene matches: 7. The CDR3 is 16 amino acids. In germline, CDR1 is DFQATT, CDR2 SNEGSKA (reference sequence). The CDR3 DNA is TGCAGTGCTAGAGATCGACTAGCGGGGGGGCTCGGTGAGCAGTTCTTC. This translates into CSARDRLAGGLGEQFF.

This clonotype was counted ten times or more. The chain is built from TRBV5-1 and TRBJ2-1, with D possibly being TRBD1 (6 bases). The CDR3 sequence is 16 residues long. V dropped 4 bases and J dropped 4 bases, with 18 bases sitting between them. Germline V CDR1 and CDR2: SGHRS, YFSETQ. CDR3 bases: TGCGCCAGCAGCCAGGATCCGGGACATGGGTACAATGAGCAGTTCTTC. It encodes CASSQDPGHGYNEQFF. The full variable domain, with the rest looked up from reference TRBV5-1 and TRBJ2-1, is KAGVTQTPRYLIKTRGQQVTLSCSPISGHRSVSWYQQTPGQGLQFLFEYFSETQRNKGNFPGRFSGRQFSNSRSEMNVSTLELGDSALYLCASSQDPGHGYNEQFFGPGTRLTVL.

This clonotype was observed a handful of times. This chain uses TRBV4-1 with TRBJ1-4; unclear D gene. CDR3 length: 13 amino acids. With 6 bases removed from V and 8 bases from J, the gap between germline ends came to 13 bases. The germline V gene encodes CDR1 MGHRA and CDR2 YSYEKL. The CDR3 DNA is TGCGCCAGCAGTATCACGCCGACGGAAAAACTGTTTTTT. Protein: CASSITPTEKLFF.

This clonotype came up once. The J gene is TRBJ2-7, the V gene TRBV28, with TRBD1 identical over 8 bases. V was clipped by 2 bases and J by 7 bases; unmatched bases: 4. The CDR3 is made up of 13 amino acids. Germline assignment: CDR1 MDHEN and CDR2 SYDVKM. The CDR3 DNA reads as TGTGCCAGCAGTTTAGCCAGGGGGCGTGAGCAGTACGTC. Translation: CASSLARGREQYV.

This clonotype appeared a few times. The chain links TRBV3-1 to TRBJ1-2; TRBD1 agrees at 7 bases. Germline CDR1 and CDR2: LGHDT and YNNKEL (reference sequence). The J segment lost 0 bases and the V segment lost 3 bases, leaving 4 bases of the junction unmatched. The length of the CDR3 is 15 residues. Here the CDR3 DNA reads TGTGCCAGCAGCCAGTACAGGGGCACTAACTATGGCTACACCTTC. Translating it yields CASSQYRGTNYGYTF.